The clone carrying this TCR beta chain appeared a single time. What it binds is unknown. At one of its ends the junction is not consistent with the germline gene, which may arise from a read error. This entry is derived from a study of tumor and adjacent non-tumor tissue in lung cancer. Findings and limits, study-wide: Compared with tumor, normal lung showed significantly lower TCR diversity.

This sample's RNA came from whole unsorted tissue. This non-tumor lung sample came from over 3 cm beyond the tumor edge. A modified ARM-PCR protocol with three rounds of nested PCR amplified TCRbeta. In TCRdb, the multiplex PCR reads were re-called with MiXCR into one record per CDR3 protein. The data show about 50,000 distinct CDR3 sequences, 74% seen once. The CDR3 totals 15 residues. Germline V gene lookup returns CDR1 MNHEY and CDR2 SVGEGT. The sequence derives from a woman aged 55-70 years with non-small cell lung cancer. Sequencing input: distant non-tumor lung tissue. V is TRBV6-2 or TRBV6-3 and J is TRBJ2-6; no clear D. The CDR3 reads CASSYDDSGASVLTF. The CDR3, as DNA: TGTGCCAGCAGTTACGACGACTCTGGTGCCAGCGTCCTGACTTTC.